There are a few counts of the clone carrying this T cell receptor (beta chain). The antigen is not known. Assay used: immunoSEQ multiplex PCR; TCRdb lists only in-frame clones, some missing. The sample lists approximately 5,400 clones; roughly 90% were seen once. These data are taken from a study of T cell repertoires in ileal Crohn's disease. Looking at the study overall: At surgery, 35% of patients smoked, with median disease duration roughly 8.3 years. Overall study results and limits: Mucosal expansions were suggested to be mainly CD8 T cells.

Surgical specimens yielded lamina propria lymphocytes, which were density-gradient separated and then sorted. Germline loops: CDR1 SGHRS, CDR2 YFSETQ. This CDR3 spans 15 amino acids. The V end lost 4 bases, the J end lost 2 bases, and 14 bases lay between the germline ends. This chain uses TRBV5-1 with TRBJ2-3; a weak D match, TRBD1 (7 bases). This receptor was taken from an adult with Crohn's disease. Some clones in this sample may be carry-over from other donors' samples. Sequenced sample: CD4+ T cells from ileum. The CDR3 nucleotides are TGCGCCAGCAGCGGAGGGGGCTCTTTCACAGATACGCAGTATTTT. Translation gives CASSGGGSFTDTQYF.